This TCR beta chain was recorded in a study of blood T cell repertoires in COVID-19. At the level of the study: PBMCs, B-cell-depleted T cells, or T cells provided the cDNA or gDNA that made up the material.

Method: immunoSEQ multiplex PCR; TCRdb's copy keeps in-frame clones and lacks some. This table holds over 75,000 clones, about 90% found once. V was cut by 2 bases and J by 4 bases, with 15 bases left in between. The CDR3 has 15 residues. Germline-derived CDR1 and CDR2 are SGHRS and YFSETQ. Input material: peripheral blood. The receptor was isolated from a man in his fifties with COVID-19, enrolled during active disease. This sequence joins TRBV5-1 and TRBJ1-1, with TRBD1 as a possible D gene (5 bases). The CDR3 nucleotides are TGCGCCAGCAGCTTCGGAGGGACCCTACCCACTGAAGCTTTCTTT. Protein sequence: CASSFGGTLPTEAFF. Using reference TRBV5-1 and TRBJ1-1 for the parts outside the CDR3, the full variable domain is KAGVTQTPRYLIKTRGQQVTLSCSPISGHRSVSWYQQTPGQGLQFLFEYFSETQRNKGNFPGRFSGRQFSNSRSEMNVSTLELGDSALYLCASSFGGTLPTEAFFGQGTRLTVV.